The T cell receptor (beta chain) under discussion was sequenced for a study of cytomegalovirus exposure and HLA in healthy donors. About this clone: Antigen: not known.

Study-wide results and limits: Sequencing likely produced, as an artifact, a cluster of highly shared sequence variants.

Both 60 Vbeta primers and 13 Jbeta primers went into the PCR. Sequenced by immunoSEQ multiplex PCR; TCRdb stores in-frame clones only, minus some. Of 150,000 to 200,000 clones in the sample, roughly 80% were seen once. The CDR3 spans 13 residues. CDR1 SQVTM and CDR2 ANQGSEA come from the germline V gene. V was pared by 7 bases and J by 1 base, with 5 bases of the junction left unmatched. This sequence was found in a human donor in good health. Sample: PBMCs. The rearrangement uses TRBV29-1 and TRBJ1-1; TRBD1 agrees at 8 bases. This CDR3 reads CSARTGSNTEAFF. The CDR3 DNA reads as TGCAGCGCCAGGACAGGGTCGAACACTGAAGCTTTCTTT. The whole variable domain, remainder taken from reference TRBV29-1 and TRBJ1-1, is SAVISQKPSRDICQRGTSLTIQCQVDSQVTMMFWYRQQPGQSLTLIATANQGSEATYESGFVIDKFPISRPNLTFSTLTVSNMSPEDSSIYLCSARTGSNTEAFFGQGTRLTVV.